The sequence of this T cell receptor beta chain was determined in a study of blood T cells in healthy people across ages. There are 13 residues in the CDR3. V gave up 6 bases and J gave up 5 bases, with 14 bases separating them. Germline loops: CDR1 MNHEY, CDR2 SVGEGT. With respect to this clonotype: Its antigen is not known.

Sample-barcoded 5' priming and a J-beta primer mix drove a second PCR of roughly 6 to 12 cycles. From the 5' RACE reads, TCRdb called clonotypes with MiXCR, one entry per CDR3 protein. In the table there are hundreds of thousands of distinct CDR3 sequences, roughly 26% of which are singletons. The study, taken as a whole, reports: Naive T cell percentage and TCR beta diversity correlated strongly. The study found more naive CD4+ cells and higher diversity in long-lived than aged donors.

The sample comprised blood. This receptor was taken from a woman over 75 in good health. V is TRBV6-2 or TRBV6-3 and J is TRBJ2-7; D is undetermined. This CDR3 is CASSPVVADEQYF. CDR3 in DNA: TGTGCCAGCAGCCCCGTGGTCGCAGACGAGCAGTACTTC.